These 26 T cell receptor beta chains originate from one sample sequenced in a study of OX40 agonist ivuxolimab in advanced cancers. The protocol was immunoSEQ multiplex PCR, while the TCRdb copy is restricted to in-frame clones and leaves out a portion. The data contain tens of thousands of clones, less than 90% of them seen just once; the ten biggest clones take up less than 3.5%. The source material was CD4+ or CD8+ T cells sorted from blood, sampled in a trial of the OX40 agonist ivuxolimab. The receptor set was obtained from an adult with an advanced solid tumor such as melanoma, head and neck, liver or kidney cancer.

The chain uses TRBV28 and TRBJ2-6, with D perhaps matching TRBD2 (8 bases). Between the trimmed V and J ends, which lost 7 bases and 1 base, there was a span of 20 bases. The CDR3 contains 18 residues. Germline lookup yields CDR1 MDHEN and CDR2 SYDVKM. The CDR3 protein is CASTPREGAASGANVLTF. In DNA form, the CDR3 reads TGTGCCAGCACCCCACGGGAGGGGGCTGCATCTGGGGCCAACGTCCTGACTTTC.

The sample holds a few counts of this clone. V and J are TRBV7-6 and TRBJ1-6, with D perhaps TRBD1 (6 bases). CDR1 and CDR2 (germline): SGHVS, FNYEAQ. The CDR3 spans 15 residues. V was trimmed by 2 bases and J by 7 bases, leaving 12 bases between them. CDR3 coding DNA: TGTGCCAGCAGCTTACAGGGGAACACAAATTCACCCCTCCACTTT. Encoded protein: CASSLQGNTNSPLHF.

The V call is TRBV4-2, the J call TRBJ1-1, with D uncertain. Trimming removed 0 bases from V and 4 bases from J, with 12 bases in between. The V gene's germline CDR1 is LGHNA and CDR2 YNFKEQ. CDR3 length: 15 residues. CDR3 coding DNA: TGTGCCAGCAGCCAAGATTCGGGGTGGGGCACTGAAGCTTTCTTT. Protein sequence: CASSQDSGWGTEAFF.

The gene calls are TRBV11-2 and TRBJ1-4; D remains unclear. CDR3 length: 15 residues. Germline V gives CDR1 SGHAT, CDR2 FQNNGV. With 1 base removed from V and 4 bases from J, the gap between germline ends came to 10 bases. CDR3 loop: CASSLVGLGNEKLFF. CDR3 in DNA: TGTGCCAGCAGCTTAGTAGGGCTCGGTAATGAAAAACTGTTTTTT. Complete variable domain (other parts from reference TRBV11-2 and TRBJ1-4): EAGVAQSPRYKIIEKRQSVAFWCNPISGHATLYWYQQILGQGPKLLIQFQNNGVVDDSQLPKDRFSAERLKGVDSTLKIQPAKLEDSAVYLCASSLVGLGNEKLFFGSGTQLSVL.

The gene calls are TRBV6-4 and TRBJ1-1; D perhaps matches TRBD1 (6 bases). From germline, CDR1 is MRHNA and CDR2 SNTAGT. The germline V and J ends were trimmed by 0 bases and 8 bases, with 13 bases remaining between them. CDR3 length: 14 residues. CDR3 loop: CASSDSSKGTEAFF. CDR3 coding DNA: TGTGCCAGCAGTGACTCTAGCAAAGGGACAGAAGCTTTCTTT.

The chain links TRBV5-4 to TRBJ2-7; 8 bases fit TRBD1. V gave up 4 bases and J gave up 5 bases; unmatched junction bases: 8. Germline lookup yields CDR1 SGHNT and CDR2 YYREEE (reference sequence). The CDR3 has 14 residues. CDR3 nucleotides: TGTGCCAGCAGCGCCGACAGGGGAAGAAACGAGCAGTACTTC. This sequence encodes CASSADRGRNEQYF. Together with reference TRBV5-4 and TRBJ2-7, the CDR3 gives the full variable domain: ETGVTQSPTHLIKTRGQQVTLRCSSQSGHNTVSWYQQALGQGPQFIFQYYREEENGRGNFPPRFSGLQFPNYSSELNVNALELDDSALYLCASSADRGRNEQYFGPGTRLTVT.

The chain couples TRBV29-1 to TRBJ2-1; possibly TRBD2 for D (6 bases). This CDR3 has 13 amino acids. Trimming took off 6 bases at V and 9 bases at J, with 18 bases between the two ends. Germline V gene lookup returns CDR1 SQVTM and CDR2 ANQGSEA. In DNA form, the CDR3 reads TGCAGCGTCCTTGGCCTAGCGTTCGGTGAGCAGTTCTTC. This encodes CSVLGLAFGEQFF.

This chain joins TRBV2 and TRBJ1-4; D not resolved. The germline gives CDR1 SNHLY, CDR2 FYNNEI. CDR3 length: 15 residues. V was shortened by 4 bases and J by 10 bases, with 19 bases between the two germline ends. Written as DNA, the CDR3 is TGTGCCAGCAGTGGGTACCGTAACCAGGTGGGAAAACTGTTTTTT. Translated: CASSGYRNQVGKLFF.

The V call is TRBV27, the J call TRBJ2-1, with TRBD2 identical over 11 bases. The CDR3 consists of 15 residues. CDR1 is MNHEY, CDR2 SMNVEV, per germline (reference sequence). Germline trimming cut 6 bases from V and 6 bases from J; bases unmatched to any gene: 7. This CDR3 is CASRQSGTSGNEQFF. The CDR3 nucleotides read TGTGCCAGCAGGCAATCCGGGACTAGCGGCAATGAGCAGTTCTTC.

This chain connects TRBV18 to TRBJ1-4; TRBD1 aligns across 10 bases. Losses at the gene ends were 2 bases for V and 7 bases for J; bases not matched to a gene: 7. Germline CDR1 reads KGHSH; CDR2 reads LQKENI. The CDR3 runs to 16 residues. In DNA form, the CDR3 reads TGTGCCAGCTCACCAGACCGGGACAGGGGTTCTGAAAAACTGTTTTTT. Its translation is CASSPDRDRGSEKLFF.

The table lists this clone with a count of one. This rearrangement joins TRBV5-4 to TRBJ2-3; D may be TRBD2 (6 bases). CDR1 and CDR2 from the germline V gene are SGHNT and YYREEE (reference sequence). The V gene lost 3 bases and the J gene lost 0 bases, with 20 bases spanning the gap. This CDR3 region has 18 residues. The CDR3 loop is CASSSYRLSGLSTDTQYF. The CDR3, as DNA: TGTGCCAGCAGCTCCTATCGACTCAGCGGGCTGAGCACAGATACGCAGTATTTT.

The rearrangement uses TRBV19 and TRBJ1-5, with 7 bases matching TRBD1. CDR3 length equals 15 residues. Unmatched junction bases numbered 9, after V lost 7 bases and J lost 3 bases. Germline CDR1 LNHDA, CDR2 SQIVND (reference sequence). The CDR3 region has the DNA TGTGCCAGTATTCCCCCTGGGACAGTCAATCAGCCCCAGCATTTT. It encodes CASIPPGTVNQPQHF.

The chain combines TRBV30 with TRBJ1-2; TRBD1 matches at 10 bases. The germline gives CDR1 GTSNPN, CDR2 SVGIG (reference sequence). The CDR3 loop spans 14 amino acids. V was clipped by 4 bases and J by 3 bases; unmatched bases: 5. CDR3 bases: TGTGCCTGGATACGACAGGGGGCGTACTATGGCTACACCTTC. Translating gives CAWIRQGAYYGYTF.

This clone was detected only once. The chain uses TRBV11-3 and TRBJ2-7, with D possibly matching TRBD2 (7 bases). Germline values: CDR1 SGHNT, CDR2 YENEEA. Trimming removed 5 bases at V and 0 bases at J, with 14 bases between. The CDR3 consists of 15 residues. The CDR3 loop is CASSKGGGRSYEQYF. CDR3 in DNA: TGTGCCAGCAGCAAGGGGGGGGGTCGCTCCTACGAGCAGTACTTC.

The chain employs TRBV18 and TRBJ2-1, with a weak D call TRBD1 (7 bases). The CDR3 extends over 15 amino acids. The V end was cut by 5 bases, the J end by 6 bases, with 17 bases between. CDR1 KGHSH and CDR2 LQKENI come from the germline V gene. This CDR3 is CASSYGMQGGNEQFF. The CDR3 DNA reads as TGTGCCAGCTCATACGGGATGCAGGGGGGCAATGAGCAGTTCTTC. The variable domain in full, completed from reference TRBV18 and TRBJ2-1, reads NAGVMQNPRHLVRRRGQEARLRCSPMKGHSHVYWYRQLPEEGLKFMVYLQKENIIDESGMPKERFSAEFPKEGPSILRIQQVVRGDSAAYFCASSYGMQGGNEQFFGPGTRLTVL.

This clone was detected once. In DNA form, the CDR3 reads TGTGCCAGCAGTTTAGGTCCTCAGAGGCTCTCCTACGAGCAGTACTTC. Translation gives CASSLGPQRLSYEQYF. The chain has TRBV28 and TRBJ2-7; D is undetermined. CDR1 and CDR2 from the germline V gene are MDHEN and SYDVKM. V was shortened by 2 bases and J by 0 bases, with 14 bases between the two germline ends. CDR3 length equals 16 residues.

In this sample, this clone turned up once. The chain carries TRBV28 and TRBJ1-2; 7 nucleotides align to TRBD1. Germline CDR1 MDHEN, CDR2 SYDVKM. This CDR3 has 14 residues. With 3 bases clipped from V and 4 bases from J, the junction kept 5 bases outside the gene matches. CDR3 sequence: CASSLSEGAYGYTF. CDR3 coding DNA: TGTGCCAGCAGTTTGTCAGAGGGGGCCTATGGCTACACCTTC.

V gene TRBV10-3 combines with J gene TRBJ2-1; 12 nucleotides agree with TRBD2. Germline lookup yields CDR1 ENHRY and CDR2 SYGVKD. This CDR3 is 15 amino acids long. The ends lost 2 bases at V and 6 bases at J; junction bases unmatched: 2. CDR3 in amino acids: CAISERGLAGNEQFF. The DNA for the CDR3 is TGTGCCATCAGTGAGCGGGGACTAGCGGGCAATGAGCAGTTCTTC.

The rearrangement joins TRBV6-5 to TRBJ1-5; D gene unclear. This CDR3 region has 15 residues. The V gene lost 0 bases and the J gene lost 3 bases, with 9 bases spanning the gap. CDR1 MNHEY and CDR2 SVGAGI come from the germline V gene. The CDR3 region has the DNA TGTGCCAGCAGTTACTCGGTAAGGTCCAATCAGCCCCAGCATTTT. Its protein product is CASSYSVRSNQPQHF.

The chain uses TRBV7-2 and TRBJ2-1; 14 bases are a match to TRBD2. V shed 3 bases, J shed 10 bases, and the junction held 5 bases outside the gene matches. From germline, CDR1 is SGHTA and CDR2 FQGNSA. CDR3 length: 15 residues. CDR3 coding DNA: TGTGCCAGCAGCTTGACTAGCGGGGGGGTTCAGGAGCAGTTCTTC. Amino acids: CASSLTSGGVQEQFF.

This chain links TRBV7-2 with TRBJ2-1; D gene unclear. The germline gives CDR1 SGHTA, CDR2 FQGNSA. V lost 2 bases and J 9 bases, leaving 8 bases between the germline ends. The CDR3 runs to 12 residues. CDR3 sequence reads: CASSLQLSEQFF. In DNA form, the CDR3 reads TGTGCCAGCAGCTTACAGCTGAGTGAGCAGTTCTTC.

V usage is TRBV5-1 and J usage is TRBJ2-1; D may correspond to TRBD1 or TRBD2 (5 bases each). This CDR3 has 16 amino acids. Between the trimmed V and J ends, which lost 6 bases and 7 bases, there was a span of 23 bases. From germline, CDR1 is SGHRS and CDR2 YFSETQ. Written as DNA, the CDR3 is TGCGCCAGCACCCCTCAGGGTTCCGCGTGGGAGAATGAGCAGTTCTTC. Its translation: CASTPQGSAWENEQFF. Together with reference TRBV5-1 and TRBJ2-1, the CDR3 gives the full variable domain: KAGVTQTPRYLIKTRGQQVTLSCSPISGHRSVSWYQQTPGQGLQFLFEYFSETQRNKGNFPGRFSGRQFSNSRSEMNVSTLELGDSALYLCASTPQGSAWENEQFFGPGTRLTVL.

J is TRBJ1-1 and V is TRBV2; D unclear. Germline CDR1 and CDR2: SNHLY and FYNNEI. This CDR3 is built from 13 residues. Trimming stripped 8 bases from V and 0 bases from J, with 10 bases between. CDR3 sequence reads: CASLEWVNTEAFF. The CDR3 DNA is TGTGCCAGCCTAGAATGGGTGAACACTGAAGCTTTCTTT.

Only a few counts were recorded for this clone. The rearrangement uses TRBV29-1 and TRBJ2-1, with D unclear. Deletions cut 4 bases from V and 1 base from J, with 5 bases between. The CDR3 has 12 residues. Germline CDR1 SQVTM, CDR2 ANQGSEA. The CDR3 DNA reads TGCAGCGTTGCCTTGTCCTACAATGAGCAGTTCTTC. Protein sequence: CSVALSYNEQFF.

This chain uses TRBV9 with TRBJ1-3; no clear D gene. Trimming stripped 0 bases from V and 2 bases from J, with 6 bases between. This CDR3 has 14 amino acids. Germline lookup yields CDR1 SGDLS and CDR2 YYNGEE. The CDR3: CASSVDLPGNTIYF. Written as DNA, the CDR3 is TGTGCCAGCAGCGTAGACCTTCCTGGAAACACCATATATTTT.

J is TRBJ1-5 and V is TRBV19, with D possibly matching TRBD1 (6 bases). The CDR3 runs to 16 residues. The germline V gene has CDR1 LNHDA and CDR2 SQIVND (reference sequence). Trimming left V 5 bases short and J 5 bases short, with 19 bases between. CDR3 residues: CASSQREGGVHQPQHF. CDR3 bases: TGTGCCAGTAGTCAAAGGGAGGGGGGCGTCCATCAGCCCCAGCATTTT.